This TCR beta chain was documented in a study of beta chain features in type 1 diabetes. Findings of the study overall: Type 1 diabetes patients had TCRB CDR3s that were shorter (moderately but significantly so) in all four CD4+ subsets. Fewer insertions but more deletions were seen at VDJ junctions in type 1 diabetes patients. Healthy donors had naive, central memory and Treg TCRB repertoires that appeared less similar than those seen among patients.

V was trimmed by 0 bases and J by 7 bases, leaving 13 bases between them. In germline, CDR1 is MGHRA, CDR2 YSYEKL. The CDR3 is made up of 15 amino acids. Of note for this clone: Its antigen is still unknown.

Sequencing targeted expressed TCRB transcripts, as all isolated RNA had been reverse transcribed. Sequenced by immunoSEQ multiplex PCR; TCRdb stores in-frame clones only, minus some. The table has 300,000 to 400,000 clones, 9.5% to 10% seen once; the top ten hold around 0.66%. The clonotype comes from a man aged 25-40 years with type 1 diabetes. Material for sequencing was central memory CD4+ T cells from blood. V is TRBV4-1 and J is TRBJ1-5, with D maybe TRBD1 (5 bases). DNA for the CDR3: TGCGCCAGCAGCCAAGACCTACTCCAGGGACAGCCCCAGCATTTT. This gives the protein CASSQDLLQGQPQHF.